This T cell receptor beta chain was retrieved from a study of cytomegalovirus exposure and HLA in healthy donors. A multiplex PCR was run with 60 Vbeta primers and 13 Jbeta primers. Clones were sequenced by immunoSEQ multiplex PCR, and TCRdb holds only the in-frame ones, with some missing. The sample table sets out around 110,000 clones. Germline V gene lookup returns CDR1 LNHDA and CDR2 SQIVND (reference sequence). Trimming took off 0 bases at V and 8 bases at J, with 7 bases between the two ends. This CDR3 spans 13 amino acids. This sequence joins TRBV19 and TRBJ2-2, with a weak D call TRBD2 (6 bases). The source of this sequence is a man aged 25 to 45 in good health and CMV-seronegative. Input material: PBMCs. The CDR3 sequence is CASSIDREGELFF. For the CDR3, the DNA is TGTGCCAGTAGTATAGATCGGGAGGGGGAGCTGTTTTTT. Drawing the rest from reference TRBV19 and TRBJ2-2, the complete variable domain is DGGITQSPKYLFRKEGQNVTLSCEQNLNHDAMYWYRQDPGQGLRLIYYSQIVNDFQKGDIAEGYSVSREKKESFPLTVTSAQKNPTAFYLCASSIDREGELFFGEGSRLTVL.